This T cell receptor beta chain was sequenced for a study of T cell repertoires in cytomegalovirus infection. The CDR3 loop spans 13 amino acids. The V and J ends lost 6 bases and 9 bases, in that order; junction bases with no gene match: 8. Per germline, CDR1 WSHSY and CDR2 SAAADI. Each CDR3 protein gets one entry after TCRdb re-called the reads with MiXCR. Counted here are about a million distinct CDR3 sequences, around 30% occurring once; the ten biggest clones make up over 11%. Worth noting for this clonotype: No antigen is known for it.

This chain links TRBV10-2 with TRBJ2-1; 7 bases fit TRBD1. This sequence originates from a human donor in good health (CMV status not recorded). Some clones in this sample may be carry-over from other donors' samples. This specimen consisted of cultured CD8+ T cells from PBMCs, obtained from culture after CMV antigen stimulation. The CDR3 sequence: CASRGDSVGEQFF. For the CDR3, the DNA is TGCGCCAGCAGAGGGGACAGTGTGGGTGAGCAGTTCTTC.